The clone carrying this TCR beta chain occurred a few times. The data were taken from a study of T and B cells in COVID-19 patients. TRB was amplified from about 250-500 ng of blood genomic DNA. Multiplex PCR with BIOMED2 TRB-A/B primer pools amplified TRB rearrangements. TCRdb passed the multiplex PCR reads through MiXCR, listing each CDR3 protein once. The table shows more than 9,500 distinct CDR3 sequences, with around 30% occurring only once. Trimming took off 0 bases at V and 5 bases at J, with 13 bases between the two ends. Germline assignment: CDR1 KGHSH and CDR2 LQKENI. This CDR3 region has 15 residues.

The sample consisted of blood. The clonotype was recovered from a human donor who had recovered from COVID-19. This rearrangement joins TRBV18 to TRBJ1-2; D ambiguous. The CDR3 reads CASSPPASGYYGYTF. In DNA, the CDR3 is TGTGCCAGCTCACCACCCGCTAGTGGGTATTATGGCTACACCTTC.